This TCR beta chain was captured in a study of response to subunit inactivated influenza vaccine. Per the germline V gene, CDR1 is KGHSH and CDR2 is LQKENI. The CDR3 spans 13 residues. Trimming pared 6 bases from V and 5 bases from J, leaving 13 bases between. Each CDR3 protein is one row after TCRdb ran MiXCR on the RT-PCR reads. The sample lists 500,000 to 550,000 distinct CDR3 sequences, around 25% occurring once. These same records also appear under a second study, on T cells expressing NK-cell markers. That work states: Scientists made TCR beta cDNA using 5'RACE template switching with UMIs. Seven of the eight sequenced donors were classified as HCMV-seropositive, and one was classified as seronegative.

The sample in question was CD4+ T cells sorted from PBMCs, obtained 12 days after vaccination. This TCR was sampled from a man between 50 and 59 years old who received an inactivated influenza vaccine. The chain carries TRBV18 and TRBJ2-5, with D maybe TRBD2 (6 bases). In nucleotides, the CDR3 is TGTGCCAGCTCTCCGACGGGGGTTGAGACCCAGTACTTC. Protein: CASSPTGVETQYF.